The rows below give T cell receptor beta chains drawn from one sample of a study of T cell changes during pregnancy in multiple sclerosis. Generated by immunoSEQ multiplex PCR, the TCRdb table keeps only in-frame clones and is missing some. The sample lists 98,000 or so clones, under 95% occurring once. Source: peripheral blood, taken after pregnancy. These receptors came from a female donor with multiple sclerosis, enrolled in a pregnancy study. Each CDR3 is given with its conserved first and last residue. A D gene is named only where the DNA matches it firmly.

d_call	v_call	cdr3_length	j_call	cdr3_nt	cdr3_aa
NA	TRBV4-1	13	TRBJ1-2	TGCGCCAGCAGCGACGTTTGGACACTTGGCTACACCTTC	CASSDVWTLGYTF
NA	TRBV19	14	TRBJ2-1	TGTGCCAGTAGCCCCGTCAGCTCCTACAATGAGCAGTTCTTC	CASSPVSSYNEQFF
NA	TRBV18	16	TRBJ2-6	TGTGCCAGCTCACGAACGGGAATCTCTGGGGCCAACGTCCTGACTTTC	CASSRTGISGANVLTF
TRBD1	TRBV5-3	15	TRBJ2-7	TGTGCCAGAAGATTCAACCGGGACAGGGACTACGAGCAGTACTTC	CARRFNRDRDYEQYF
NA	TRBV5-1	15	TRBJ2-7	TGCGCCAGCAAACCGGCCAGCGCCTATCCAGACGAGCAGTACTTC	CASKPASAYPDEQYF
TRBD2	TRBV15	12	TRBJ2-1	TGTGCCAGCAGGGCTAGCGGAAATGAGCAGTTCTTC	CASRASGNEQFF
TRBD2	TRBV5-5	15	TRBJ2-1	TGTGCCAGCAGCTTCCTACTTAAGCGGGAGAGCGAGCAGTTCTTC	CASSFLLKRESEQFF
TRBD2	TRBV2	16	TRBJ2-7	TGTGCCAGCAGACCAGCTAGCGGACCGAGCTCCTACGAGCAGTACTTC	CASRPASGPSSYEQYF
NA	TRBV7-9	17	TRBJ2-1	TGTGCCAGCAGCCAGACTAGGACACGAGCCTCCTACAATGAGCAGTTCTTC	CASSQTRTRASYNEQFF
NA	TRBV4-2	13	TRBJ1-1	TGTGCCAGCAGCCAAGAACCAGGGACTGAAGCTTTCTTT	CASSQEPGTEAFF